This note documents a single T cell receptor beta chain sequence. Its antigen is not known. The data are from a study of T-cell memory formation after mild COVID-19. In the study overall: Across donors, TCR clusters were largely donor specific.

Study-level results: CD4/CD8 balance held among clones contracting day 15 to 85, and later expanders leaned CD4+.

Germline V gene lookup returns CDR1 SGDLS and CDR2 YYNGEE. Trimming shortened V by 0 bases and J by 1 base, and 8 bases separated the two germline ends. The CDR3 has 14 amino acids. 5'RACE with constant-segment primers yielded barcoded, UMI-tagged TCR alpha and TCR beta cDNA libraries. TCRdb re-analysed the 5' RACE reads in MiXCR, keeping a single row per CDR3 protein. The data show 450,000 to 650,000 distinct CDR3 sequences, about a sixth seen once. The sample was PBMCs or a T cell subset sorted from them (not recorded which). This chain connects TRBV9 to TRBJ2-7; D gene ambiguous. The receptor comes from an adult woman who had mild COVID-19 (a few samples of this study predate the infection). Cell type and time point are not known. CDR3 in amino acids: CASSVGAGSYEQYF. For the CDR3, the DNA is TGTGCCAGCAGCGTAGGAGCCGGGTCCTACGAGCAGTACTTC.